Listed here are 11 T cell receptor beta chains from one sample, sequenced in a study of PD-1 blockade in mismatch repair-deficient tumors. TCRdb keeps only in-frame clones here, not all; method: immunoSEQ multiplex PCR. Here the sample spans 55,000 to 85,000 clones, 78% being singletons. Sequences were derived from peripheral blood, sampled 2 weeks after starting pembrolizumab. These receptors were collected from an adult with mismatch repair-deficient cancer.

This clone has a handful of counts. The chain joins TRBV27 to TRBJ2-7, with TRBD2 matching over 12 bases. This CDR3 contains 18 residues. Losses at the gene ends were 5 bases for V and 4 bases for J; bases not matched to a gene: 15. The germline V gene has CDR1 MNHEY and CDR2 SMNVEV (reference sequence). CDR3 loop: CASSASASGRAAGYEQYF. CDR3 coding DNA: TGTGCCAGCAGTGCCTCGGCTAGCGGGAGGGCCGCTGGATACGAGCAGTACTTC.

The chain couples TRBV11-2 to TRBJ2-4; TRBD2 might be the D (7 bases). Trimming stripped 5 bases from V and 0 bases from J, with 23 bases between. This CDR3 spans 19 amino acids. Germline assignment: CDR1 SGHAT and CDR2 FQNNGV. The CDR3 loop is CASSPRGGGSDSAKNIQYF. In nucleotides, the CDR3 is TGTGCCAGCAGCCCAAGGGGGGGTGGGTCCGACTCAGCCAAAAACATTCAGTACTTC. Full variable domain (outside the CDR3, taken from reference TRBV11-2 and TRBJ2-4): EAGVAQSPRYKIIEKRQSVAFWCNPISGHATLYWYQQILGQGPKLLIQFQNNGVVDDSQLPKDRFSAERLKGVDSTLKIQPAKLEDSAVYLCASSPRGGGSDSAKNIQYFGAGTRLSVL.

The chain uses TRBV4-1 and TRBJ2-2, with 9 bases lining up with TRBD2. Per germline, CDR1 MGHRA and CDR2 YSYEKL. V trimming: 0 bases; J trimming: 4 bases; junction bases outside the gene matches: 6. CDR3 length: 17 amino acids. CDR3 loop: CASSQDGGGRATGELFF. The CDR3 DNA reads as TGCGCCAGCAGCCAAGATGGGGGCGGGAGGGCCACCGGGGAGCTGTTTTTT.

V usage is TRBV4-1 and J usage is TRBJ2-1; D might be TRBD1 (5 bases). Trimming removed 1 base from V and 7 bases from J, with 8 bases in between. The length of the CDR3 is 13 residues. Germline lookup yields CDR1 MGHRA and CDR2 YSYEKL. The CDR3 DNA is TGCGCCAGCAGCCAAGTAGCAGGGAATGAGCAGTTCTTC. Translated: CASSQVAGNEQFF.

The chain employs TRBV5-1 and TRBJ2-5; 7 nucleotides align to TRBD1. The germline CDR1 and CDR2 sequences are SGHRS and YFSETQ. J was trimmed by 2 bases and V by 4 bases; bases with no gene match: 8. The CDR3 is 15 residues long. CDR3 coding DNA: TGCGCCAGCAGCCCTGGACAGGTGCAACAAGAGACCCAGTACTTC. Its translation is CASSPGQVQQETQYF. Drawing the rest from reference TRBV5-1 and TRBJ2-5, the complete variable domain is KAGVTQTPRYLIKTRGQQVTLSCSPISGHRSVSWYQQTPGQGLQFLFEYFSETQRNKGNFPGRFSGRQFSNSRSEMNVSTLELGDSALYLCASSPGQVQQETQYFGPGTRLLVL.

The CDR3 loop reads CASSLSGGEHTEAFF. The CDR3 nucleotides read TGTGCCAGCAGTTTATCGGGTGGGGAGCACACTGAAGCTTTCTTT. The rearrangement uses TRBV27 and TRBJ1-1, with unresolved D. Trimming took 0 bases from V and 3 from J, leaving 11 bases between them. This CDR3 region has 15 residues. The germline CDR1 and CDR2 sequences are MNHEY and SMNVEV (reference sequence).

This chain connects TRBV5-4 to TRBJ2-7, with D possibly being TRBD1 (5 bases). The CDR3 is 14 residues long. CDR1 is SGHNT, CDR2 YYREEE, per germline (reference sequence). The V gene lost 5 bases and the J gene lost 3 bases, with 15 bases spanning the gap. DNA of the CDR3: TGTGCCAGCAGTCCCGACAGTCTCCTCTACGAGCAGTACTTC. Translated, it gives CASSPDSLLYEQYF.

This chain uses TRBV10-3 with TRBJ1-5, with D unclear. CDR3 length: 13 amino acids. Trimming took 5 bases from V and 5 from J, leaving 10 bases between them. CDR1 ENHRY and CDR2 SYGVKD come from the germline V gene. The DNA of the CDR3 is TGTGCCATCAGTTCAGACAATGATCAGCCCCAGCATTTT. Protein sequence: CAISSDNDQPQHF.

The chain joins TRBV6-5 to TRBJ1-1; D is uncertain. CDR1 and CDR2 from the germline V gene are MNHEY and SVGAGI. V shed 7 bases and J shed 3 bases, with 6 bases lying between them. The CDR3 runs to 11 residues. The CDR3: CASKWDTEAFF. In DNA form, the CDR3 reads TGTGCCAGCAAGTGGGACACTGAAGCTTTCTTT.

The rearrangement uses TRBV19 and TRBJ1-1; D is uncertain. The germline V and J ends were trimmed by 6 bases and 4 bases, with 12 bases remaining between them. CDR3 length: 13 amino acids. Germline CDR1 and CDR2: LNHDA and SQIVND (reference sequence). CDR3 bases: TGTGCCAGTAGGAGCTTTGGAATCACTGAAGCTTTCTTT. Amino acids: CASRSFGITEAFF.

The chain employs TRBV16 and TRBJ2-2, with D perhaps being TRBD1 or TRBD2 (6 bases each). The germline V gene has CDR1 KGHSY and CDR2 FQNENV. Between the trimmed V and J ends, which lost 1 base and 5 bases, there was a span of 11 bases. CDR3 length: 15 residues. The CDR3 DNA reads TGTGCCAGCAGCCAATATACAGGGAGGACCGGGGAGCTGTTTTTT. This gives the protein CASSQYTGRTGELFF.